This T cell receptor (beta chain) was identified in a study of blood T cells in healthy people across ages. The CDR3 has 13 amino acids. Deletions cut 2 bases from V and 4 bases from J, with 12 bases between. Germline V lookup: CDR1 DFQATT, CDR2 SNEGSKA (reference sequence). This clonotype was recorded once. Primed by a sample-barcoded 5' primer and a J-beta primer mix, a second PCR proceeded for about 6 to 12 cycles. TCRdb reprocessed the 5' RACE reads with MiXCR, giving one entry per CDR3 protein. The sample consists of some 800,000 distinct CDR3 sequences, around a quarter of them appearing once. The same data also contributed to another study, on T cells of mothers and their children. As that study records: A primer called M1S, used in the second PCR, added sample barcodes and 2-4 random nucleotides.

The chain employs TRBV20-1 and TRBJ2-7; D possibly corresponds to TRBD2 (6 bases). Sequencing was done on a sample of blood. The sequence came from a boy aged 5 to 17 in good health. CDR3 sequence: CSARLARRYEQYF. The DNA of the CDR3 is TGCAGTGCTAGACTAGCGAGACGGTACGAGCAGTACTTC.